This record looks at one TCR beta chain sequence and its context. The CDR3 consists of 13 residues. Germline CDR1 reads SGHTA; CDR2 reads FQGNSA. With 6 bases removed from V and 3 bases from J, the gap between germline ends came to 12 bases. Each cDNA got a UMI-containing oligo ligated at its 3' end. An equimolar mix of RC1.1 and RC1.2 primed the beta chain across TRBC1 and TRBC2. TCR alpha and beta chains were handled separately starting at the second PCR. TCRdb re-analysed the UMI-ligation and nested PCR reads in MiXCR, keeping a single row per CDR3 protein. Among 45,000 to 65,000 distinct CDR3 sequences listed, 9% to 15% were seen once. The data belong to a study of quantifying T cell responses using KT2 cells. Study summary: cDNA was made from DNase-treated RNA using alpha and beta constant primers. The T4 ligation step was estimated to exceed 9% efficiency under optimum conditions. The second PCR ran as a qPCR until a predetermined fluorescence threshold was reached.

The sample is PBMC spiked with counted cells of clone KT2. The chain is built from TRBV7-2 and TRBJ2-7; D gene uncertain. The TCR originated in a human donor. Sequenced: PBMCs spiked with cells of the T cell clone KT2. The CDR3 is CASSPGPVYEQYF. Here the CDR3 DNA reads TGTGCCAGCAGTCCCGGGCCTGTCTACGAGCAGTACTTC. Based on the CDR3 plus reference TRBV7-2 and TRBJ2-7, the full variable domain is GAGVSQSPSNKVTEKGKDVELRCDPISGHTALYWYRQSLGQGLEFLIYFQGNSAPDKSGLPSDRFSAERTGGSVSTLTIQRTQQEDSAVYLCASSPGPVYEQYFGPGTRLTVT.